The 2 T cell receptor beta chains below were found in one sample sequenced in a study of cytomegalovirus exposure and HLA in healthy donors. Primers: 60 Vbeta forward and 13 Jbeta reverse. Assay used: immunoSEQ multiplex PCR; TCRdb lists only in-frame clones, some missing. The data show roughly 100,000 clones, around four fifths seen once. The specimen was PBMCs. The receptors derive from a man aged 40-55 years in good health and CMV-seropositive.

This chain joins TRBV29-1 and TRBJ1-2; a weak D match, TRBD1 (5 bases). CDR1 and CDR2 (germline): SQVTM, ANQGSEA. The V end was cut by 2 bases, the J end by 7 bases, with 11 bases between. This CDR3 contains 12 residues. CDR3 nucleotides: TGCAGCGTTGAAACCAGGGTCCCTGGCTACACCTTC. Translated: CSVETRVPGYTF.

The genes are TRBV10-3 and TRBJ2-3; 8 nucleotides line up with TRBD2. The ends lost 6 bases at V and 0 bases at J; junction bases unmatched: 5. This CDR3 contains 15 residues. Germline V gene sequence: CDR1 ENHRY, CDR2 SYGVKD. CDR3 DNA sequence: TGTGCCATCAGGAGTTTAGCGGGGAGCACAGATACGCAGTATTTT. Residues: CAIRSLAGSTDTQYF.